This T cell receptor (beta chain) is from a study of CXCR3-negative and CXCR3-positive naive CD8 T cells. The authors made the TRB cDNA libraries by 5' RACE using UMI labels. One entry per CDR3 protein, without DNA, is what TCRdb gives after re-calling the 5' RACE reads. This sample's table reports 65,000 to 75,000 distinct CDR3 sequences. The study's findings and limits: Memory CD8+ cells showed much lower diversity, while both naive subsets were comparably high. CXCR3-positive naive cells had TRB CDR3s that were more hydrophobic than CXCR3-negative naive cells had.

For this clonotype: Its specificity is unknown.

CDR1 is SGDLS and CDR2 is YYNGEE in the germline V gene. The CDR3 is 15 amino acids. The source of this sequence is a human donor in good health. Some clones in this sample may be carry-over from other donors' samples. The genes are TRBV9 and TRBJ2-1; TCRdb gives TRBD1 as the D gene, but with no DNA this cannot be confirmed. Sequencing was carried out using naive CXCR3- CD8+ T cells from blood. Subset specified: CD45RO-CCR7+CD27+CD95- naive CD8+ T cells lacking CXCR3 (TNR3-). CDR3 sequence: CASSVDEGTYNEQFF.